This T cell receptor beta chain derives from a study of blood T cells in healthy people across ages. Germline V CDR1 and CDR2: SGHTA, FQGTGA. This CDR3 is 15 amino acids long. Trimming left V 0 bases short and J 4 bases short, with 12 bases between. This clonotype has at least ten counts. With a J-beta primer mix and a sample-barcoded 5' primer, a second PCR ran about 6 to 11 cycles. TCRdb passed the 5' RACE reads through MiXCR, listing each CDR3 protein once. Among hundreds of thousands of distinct CDR3 sequences listed, about 30% were seen once. The J gene is TRBJ2-5, the V gene TRBV7-3; a weak D match, TRBD1 (5 bases). Material: blood. This sequence was found in a woman aged 80 or over in good health. CDR3 amino acids: CASSLTTETGETQYF. The CDR3 coding sequence is TGTGCCAGCAGCTTAACGACAGAAACGGGAGAGACCCAGTACTTC. Based on the CDR3 plus reference TRBV7-3 and TRBJ2-5, the full variable domain is GAGVSQTPSNKVTEKGKYVELRCDPISGHTALYWYRQSLGQGPEFLIYFQGTGAADDSGLPNDRFFAVRPEGSVSTLKIQRTERGDSAVYLCASSLTTETGETQYFGPGTRLLVL.